This T cell receptor beta chain was observed in a study of OX40 agonist ivuxolimab in advanced cancers. General notes on the study: Ivuxolimab was a fully human IgG2 agonistic monoclonal antibody targeting the costimulatory receptor OX40 (CD134). The dose-escalation cohort was around 84% male with a mean age of approximately 60 years, ranging from 23 to 79. Prior anti-PD-1, anti-PD-L1 or anti-CTLA-4 therapy was permitted, and checkpoint inhibitors had been received by approximately 39% of dose-escalation patients. Intravenous ivuxolimab was administered to patients every 2 weeks at six dose levels: 0.01, 0.1, 0.3, 1.5, 3 and 10 mg/kg. Of the 50 to 55 patients in dose escalation, around 20 had hepatocellular carcinoma, some 15 had melanoma, 9 had renal cell carcinoma and 9 had head and neck cancer. Peripheral TCRbeta sequencing aimed to test whether ivuxolimab altered TCR sequence diversity and caused clonal T-cell expansion. The monotherapy dose-escalation portion (N of about 52 patients) of the phase I ivuxolimab trial is reported in the paper. Partial responses were achieved by three dose-escalation patients, of whom one had hepatocellular carcinoma and two had cutaneous melanoma. Beyond this particular receptor, the publication reports: In partial responders in the 0.1-3.0 mg/kg groups, normalized peripheral clonal expansion was found to be among the lowest, especially among CD8+ T cells. The antigen specificity of the peripheral T cells that underwent clonal expansion was not determined. Low levels of normalized T-cell clonal expansion were also shown by some nonresponding patients. After ivuxolimab, expanded clones were on average more numerous among CD8+ T cells than among CD4+ T cells. At doses from 0.1 to 3.0 mg/kg, clonal expansion was seen in both CD4+ and CD8+ blood T cells between baseline and week 6.

Patients with autoimmune disease history or receiving systemic immunosuppression were excluded from the trial. Peripheral blood for TCR sequencing was collected from all dose cohorts at baseline, on cycle 4 day 1, and on cycle 7 day 1. Samples were obtained from an open-label, multicenter, first-in-human phase I dose-escalation trial of ivuxolimab. The trial enrolled adults with locally advanced or metastatic head and neck squamous cell, hepatocellular, melanoma or renal cell carcinoma. Before TCR sequencing, CD4+ T cells and CD8+ T cells were sorted from peripheral blood as separate populations. For CDR1 and CDR2, the germline V gene lists SGHTA and FQGNSA. The CDR3 sequence holds 16 residues, the cysteine and phenylalanine included. The retained sequence is limited to the CDR3, 48 bases, with the frame set at the first base. Trimming costs V 6 bases and J 0 bases, and their ends lie 15 bases apart.

Points on this clone: Its target antigen remains unknown. It has no much larger one-base neighbor in the sample; base qualities were not kept.

To sequence the TCRbeta CDR3 region, genomic DNA was isolated from the sorted cells. The immunoSEQ Assay was used to sequence the TCRbeta CDR3 regions. Held by TCRdb, this immuneACCESS table contains in-frame sequences only and omits some clones. Under half of the omission traces to an unresolved V gene where checked; the cause of the rest is unknown. A total of 75,000 to 100,000 clones appear in this sample, roughly 84% of them only once. The biggest ten clones account for approximately 2.6% of the sample. This clonotype was sampled from an adult with an advanced solid tumor such as melanoma, head and neck, liver or kidney cancer. The V and J segments used are TRBV7-2 and TRBJ1-3, with the D gene call left open. Sequencing was performed on CD4+ or CD8+ T cells sorted from blood, taken in a trial of the OX40 agonist ivuxolimab. The CDR3 region: CASSMRHSSSGNTIYF. The DNA sequence is as follows: TGTGCCAGCAGTATGAGACACTCTAGCTCTGGAAACACCATATATTTT.